The rows below give T cell receptor beta chains drawn from one sample of a study of CD8+ T cells in alopecia areata. The data were produced by immunoSEQ multiplex PCR, yet TCRdb's version contains in-frame clones alone and is incomplete. The data contain 150,000 or so clones, less than 80% of them singletons. The sample consisted of CD8+ T cells sorted from blood, taken at week 0. These receptors were collected from a human donor with alopecia areata. Both conserved end residues are part of each CDR3. The D gene is left open where the match is weak. Size is omitted from some rows. Given values are once, few, many or a class for expanded clones.

-	TRBV30	TRBJ1-2	-	CAWSVSQNYGYTF	TGTGCCTGGAGTGTAAGTCAGAATTATGGCTACACCTTC
-	TRBV13	TRBJ1-1	-	CASSSEDTEAFF	TGTGCCAGCAGCTCGGAAGACACTGAAGCTTTCTTT
few	TRBV29-1	TRBJ2-3	-	CSAESDTQYF	TGCAGCGCTGAGTCGGATACGCAGTATTTT
-	TRBV19	TRBJ1-5	-	CASSMMGPGQPQHF	TGTGCCAGTAGTATGATGGGTCCTGGACAGCCCCAGCATTTT
few	TRBV29-1	TRBJ2-2	-	CSVEGRTGELFF	TGCAGCGTTGAAGGTCGAACCGGGGAGCTGTTTTTT
few	TRBV7-9	TRBJ2-7	-	CASSLVEWGRRSYEQYF	TGTGCCAGCAGCTTAGTGGAATGGGGGCGGCGCTCCTACGAGCAGTACTTC
-	TRBV7-9	TRBJ2-7	-	CASSLGTTLSYEQYF	TGTGCCAGCAGCTTAGGGACTACTCTCTCCTACGAGCAGTACTTC
-	TRBV7-6	TRBJ2-6	-	CASSRDRSSGANVLTF	TGTGCCAGCAGCCGAGACAGGAGCTCTGGGGCCAACGTCCTGACTTTC
-	TRBV9	TRBJ1-2	-	CASSISGTHYGYTF	TGTGCCAGCAGCATTTCCGGGACTCACTATGGCTACACCTTC
-	TRBV6-5	TRBJ1-2	-	CASSYSRGVYGYTF	TGTGCCAGCAGTTACTCAAGGGGAGTCTATGGCTACACCTTC
-	TRBV4-1	TRBJ2-2	-	CASSRSVNTGELFF	TGCGCCAGCAGCCGATCGGTGAACACCGGGGAGCTGTTTTTT
few	TRBV14	TRBJ1-4	-	CASSQVRAEKLFF	TGTGCCAGCAGCCAAGTTAGGGCTGAAAAACTGTTTTTT
once	TRBV27	TRBJ2-1	-	CASSFVGRNEQFF	TGTGCCAGCAGTTTTGTAGGGCGCAATGAGCAGTTCTTC
once	TRBV7-9	TRBJ2-1	-	CAISGNRDGQFF	TGTGCCATTAGTGGGAACCGGGACGGCCAGTTCTTC
-	TRBV27	TRBJ1-4	-	CASSSGLRPGDEKLFF	TGTGCCAGCAGTTCCGGGTTGCGCCCTGGGGACGAAAAACTGTTTTTT
-	TRBV29-1	TRBJ2-7	TRBD1	CSVEGDSPGEQYF	TGCAGCGTTGAAGGGGACAGCCCGGGGGAGCAGTACTTC
-	TRBV7-8	TRBJ2-7	TRBD2	CASSTRAGRNSYEQYF	TGTGCCAGCAGCACCCGAGCGGGGAGAAACTCCTACGAGCAGTACTTC
-	TRBV4-1	TRBJ2-2	TRBD1	CASSPVGTGPTNTGELFF	TGCGCCAGCAGCCCCGTGGGGACAGGGCCGACGAACACCGGGGAGCTGTTTTTT
-	TRBV6-5	TRBJ1-1	TRBD1	CASSYPPGGFAEAFF	TGTGCCAGCAGTTATCCGCCAGGGGGCTTCGCTGAAGCTTTCTTT
-	TRBV6-1	TRBJ1-2	-	CASREGRRGYTF	TGTGCCAGCAGGGAGGGACGGCGTGGCTACACCTTC
-	TRBV30	TRBJ2-3	-	CAWSEGVGGTDTQYF	TGTGCCTGGAGTGAAGGTGTTGGGGGGACAGATACGCAGTATTTT
-	TRBV30	TRBJ2-7	-	CAWGLGNYEQYF	TGTGCCTGGGGACTGGGAAACTACGAGCAGTACTTC
-	TRBV5-4	TRBJ2-5	-	CASSDFPVGRAETQYF	TGTGCCAGCAGCGATTTCCCCGTGGGCCGAGCGGAGACCCAGTACTTC
-	TRBV9	TRBJ1-2	-	CASSVPGRYYGYTF	TGTGCCAGCAGCGTGCCGGGACGGTACTATGGCTACACCTTC
once	TRBV5-6	TRBJ2-2	-	CASSAGTGELFF	TGTGCCAGCAGCGCGGGAACCGGGGAGCTGTTTTTT
few	TRBV5-6	TRBJ2-1	TRBD1	CASSWGQGGNEQFF	TGTGCCAGCAGCTGGGGACAGGGAGGCAATGAGCAGTTCTTC
-	TRBV5-1	TRBJ2-3	-	CASSLVTADTQYF	TGCGCCAGCAGCTTGGTAACGGCAGATACGCAGTATTTT
-	TRBV6-5	TRBJ1-4	-	CATKTATNEKLFF	TGTGCCACCAAGACAGCAACTAATGAAAAACTGTTTTTT
-	TRBV27	TRBJ2-3	-	CASSSLGGDTQYF	TGTGCCAGCAGTTCTCTGGGGGGAGATACGCAGTATTTT
-	TRBV29-1	TRBJ2-5	-	CSVVALGGQETQYF	TGCAGCGTCGTCGCCCTAGGCGGGCAAGAGACCCAGTACTTC
-	TRBV15	TRBJ2-1	TRBD2	CATIAGGPMDEQFF	TGTGCCACCATAGCGGGGGGGCCTATGGATGAGCAGTTCTTC
-	TRBV29-1	TRBJ1-1	-	CSVEPGGTEAFF	TGCAGCGTTGAACCCGGGGGCACTGAAGCTTTCTTT
once	TRBV6-5	TRBJ1-2	-	CASKPGSPYGYTF	TGTGCCAGCAAGCCGGGATCCCCTTATGGCTACACCTTC
-	TRBV27	TRBJ2-5	-	CASSIKIVGETQYF	TGTGCCAGCAGTATCAAAATTGTGGGAGAGACCCAGTACTTC
once	TRBV30	TRBJ1-5	-	CAWSVPGGAPDSEPQHF	TGTGCCTGGAGTGTACCGGGCGGGGCACCTGATTCAGAGCCCCAGCATTTT
once	TRBV5-1	TRBJ2-4	-	CASSLRAGKNIQYF	TGCGCCAGCAGCTTGAGGGCTGGCAAAAACATTCAGTACTTC
-	TRBV29-1	TRBJ1-3	-	CSVVGNGNTIYF	TGCAGCGTTGTGGGGAACGGAAACACCATATATTTT
-	TRBV14	TRBJ1-3	-	CASSQGGYAGNTIYF	TGTGCCAGCAGCCAAGGGGGATACGCTGGAAACACCATATATTTT
-	TRBV19	TRBJ2-7	TRBD1	CASSTAGQAAYEQYF	TGTGCCAGTAGTACCGCGGGACAGGCCGCCTACGAGCAGTACTTC
few	TRBV27	TRBJ2-1	TRBD1	CASRPGQGYNEQFF	TGTGCCAGCAGACCGGGACAGGGCTACAATGAGCAGTTCTTC
once	TRBV27	TRBJ1-6	TRBD1	CASGSTGQNSPLHF	TGTGCCAGCGGCTCAACGGGACAGAATTCACCCCTCCACTTT
-	TRBV7-9	TRBJ2-1	-	CASSATSVEQFF	TGTGCCAGCAGCGCGACATCCGTGGAGCAGTTCTTC
few	TRBV5-1	TRBJ2-2	TRBD1	CASSFTGQANTGELFF	TGCGCCAGCAGCTTTACGGGACAGGCAAACACCGGGGAGCTGTTTTTT